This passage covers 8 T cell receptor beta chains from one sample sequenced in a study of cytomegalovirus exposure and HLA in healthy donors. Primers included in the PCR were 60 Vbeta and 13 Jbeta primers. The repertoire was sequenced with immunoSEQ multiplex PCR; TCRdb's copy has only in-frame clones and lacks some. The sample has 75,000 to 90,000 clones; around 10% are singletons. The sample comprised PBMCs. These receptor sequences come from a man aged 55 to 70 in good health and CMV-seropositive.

Here the CDR3 reads CASSPTSGGPPRDEQFF. The CDR3 DNA is TGTGCCAGCAGCCCGACTAGCGGGGGACCTCCGAGGGATGAGCAGTTCTTC. The rearrangement links TRBV7-9 to TRBJ2-1; 12 nucleotides line up with TRBD2. The CDR3 contains 17 residues. After removal of 5 bases from V and 8 bases from J, the junction contained 13 bases not matched to a gene. CDR1 and CDR2 (germline): SEHNR, FQNEAQ (reference sequence).

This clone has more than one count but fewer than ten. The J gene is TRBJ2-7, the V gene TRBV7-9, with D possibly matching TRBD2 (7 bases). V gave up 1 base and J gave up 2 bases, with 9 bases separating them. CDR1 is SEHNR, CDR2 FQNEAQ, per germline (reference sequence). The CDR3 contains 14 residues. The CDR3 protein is CASSLGGGAYEQYV. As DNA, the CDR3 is TGTGCCAGCAGCTTAGGAGGGGGGGCCTACGAGCAGTACGTC.

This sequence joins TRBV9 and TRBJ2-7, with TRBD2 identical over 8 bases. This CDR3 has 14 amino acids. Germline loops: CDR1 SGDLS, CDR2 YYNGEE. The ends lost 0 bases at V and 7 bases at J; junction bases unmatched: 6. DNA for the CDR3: TGTGCCAGCAGCGTAGACGGGAGGGTCGAAGAGCAGTACTTC. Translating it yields CASSVDGRVEEQYF.

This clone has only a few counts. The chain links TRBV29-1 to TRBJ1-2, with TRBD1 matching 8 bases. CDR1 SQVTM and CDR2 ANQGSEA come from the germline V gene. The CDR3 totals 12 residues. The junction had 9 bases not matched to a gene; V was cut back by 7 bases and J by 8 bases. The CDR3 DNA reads TGCAGCGGTGGCACAGGGGGAGAAGGCTACACCTTC. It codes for CSGGTGGEGYTF.

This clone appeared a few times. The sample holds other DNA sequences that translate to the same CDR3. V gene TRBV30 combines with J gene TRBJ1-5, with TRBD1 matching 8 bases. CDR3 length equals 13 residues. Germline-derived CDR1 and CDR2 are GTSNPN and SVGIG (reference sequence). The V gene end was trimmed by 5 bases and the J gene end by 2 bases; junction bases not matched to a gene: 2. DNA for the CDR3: TGTGCCTGGGGGGGACAGGGCAATCAGCCCCAGCATTTT. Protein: CAWGGQGNQPQHF.

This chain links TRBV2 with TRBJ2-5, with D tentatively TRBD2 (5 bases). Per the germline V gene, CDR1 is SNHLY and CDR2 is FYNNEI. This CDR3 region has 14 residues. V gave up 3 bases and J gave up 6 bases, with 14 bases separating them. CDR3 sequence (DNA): TGTGCCAGCAGTGAGAGGGTCTGGACGAAGACCCAGTACTTC. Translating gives CASSERVWTKTQYF.

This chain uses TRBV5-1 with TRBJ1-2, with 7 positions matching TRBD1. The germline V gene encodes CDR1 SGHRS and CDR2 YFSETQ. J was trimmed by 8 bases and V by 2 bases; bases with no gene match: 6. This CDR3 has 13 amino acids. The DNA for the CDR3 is TGCGCCAGCAGCTTCCGGGCAGGGGGGGGCTACACCTTC. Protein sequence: CASSFRAGGGYTF.

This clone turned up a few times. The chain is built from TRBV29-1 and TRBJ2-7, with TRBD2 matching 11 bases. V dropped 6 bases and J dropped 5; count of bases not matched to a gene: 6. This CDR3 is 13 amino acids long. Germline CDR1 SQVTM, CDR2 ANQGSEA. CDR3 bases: TGCAGCGTACTGACTAGCGGGGACAACGAGCAGTACGTC. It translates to CSVLTSGDNEQYV.